A selection of T cell receptor beta chains follows, all from one sample in a study of PD-L1 blockade in urothelial cancer. Some clones are missing from TCRdb's copy, which holds only in-frame ones; the method was immunoSEQ multiplex PCR. Here the sample spans some 45,000 clones, more than 75% being singletons. The sequenced sample was PBMCs, obtained around atezolizumab (anti-PD-L1) treatment. These receptors were taken from a man aged 55 to 70 with urothelial cancer. Each CDR3 is given with its conserved first and last residue. A D gene is named only where the DNA matches it firmly. Some rows mark clone size as missing; the rest say once, few, many or name a class of expanded clone.

J gene,V gene,clone size,D gene,CDR3 DNA,CDR3 protein
TRBJ1-6,TRBV10-1,.,TRBD1,TGCGCCAGCAGTGAGTCGAGACAGGGACGGTCACCCCTCCACTTT,CASSESRQGRSPLHF
TRBJ2-1,TRBV11-3,.,.,TGTGCCAGCAGCTTCGGTCTTCGCTCCTACAATGAGCAGTTCTTC,CASSFGLRSYNEQFF
TRBJ1-4,TRBV7-2,few,.,TGTGCCAGCAGCCCAGCCTTCGGGGAAAAACTGTTTTTT,CASSPAFGEKLFF
TRBJ1-4,TRBV6-5,.,.,TGTGCCAGCAGGGGACATTTCAATGAAAAACTGTTTTTT,CASRGHFNEKLFF
TRBJ2-2,TRBV5-1,.,.,TGCGCCAGCAGCCTAAGTCTCGGGGGAACCGGGGAGCTGTTTTTT,CASSLSLGGTGELFF
TRBJ1-2,TRBV6-4,.,TRBD1,TGTGCCAGCAGCCACACAGGGGGGGACTATGGCTACACCTTC,CASSHTGGDYGYTF
TRBJ1-1,TRBV6-1,once,.,TGTGCCAGCAGTGAAGGTTGGGGGGTGGAAGCTTTCTTT,CASSEGWGVEAFF
TRBJ2-3,TRBV9,.,TRBD2,TGTGCCAGCAGCGTAGGGACTAGCGGGAGGGGAGATACGCAGTATTTT,CASSVGTSGRGDTQYF
TRBJ1-1,TRBV10-3,.,TRBD1,TGTGCCATCAGGGACGGACAGGCCAAGACTGAAGCTTTCTTT,CAIRDGQAKTEAFF
TRBJ1-5,TRBV6-1,.,.,TGTGCCAGCAGTCGGGGGGCTCAGCCCCAGCATTTT,CASSRGAQPQHF
TRBJ1-2,TRBV28,.,.,TGTGCCAGCACTCAGGACTATGGCTACACCTTC,CASTQDYGYTF
TRBJ1-4,TRBV25-1,once,TRBD1,TGTGCCAGCAGCGTCTCACAGGGGAATAATGAAAAACTGTTTTTT,CASSVSQGNNEKLFF
TRBJ2-3,TRBV5-1,.,.,TGCGCCAGCAGCCACGACGGGACAGATACGCAGTATTTT,CASSHDGTDTQYF
TRBJ1-2,TRBV28,few,.,TGTGCCAGCAGTGCCTGGTCGCGGTGGGATGGCTACACCTTC,CASSAWSRWDGYTF
TRBJ2-7,TRBV19,once,TRBD2,TGTGCCAGTAGTATTCGGGAGGGATCCTACGAGCAGTACTTC,CASSIREGSYEQYF
TRBJ1-1,TRBV5-4,.,.,TGTGCCAGCACCCCGGAGGGGGGGCGGTGGACTGAAGCTTTCTTT,CASTPEGGRWTEAFF
TRBJ2-5,TRBV4-3,.,.,TGCGCCAGCAGCCAAACAGGGGGGGGAGAGACCCAGTACTTC,CASSQTGGGETQYF
TRBJ2-2,TRBV28,.,.,TGTGCCAGCAGGGGGGCGACACACGACACCGGGGAGCTGTTTTTT,CASRGATHDTGELFF
TRBJ2-1,TRBV9,.,TRBD2,TGTGCCAGCAGCGAGGCCGACGGACTAGCGGTTGAGCAGTTCTTC,CASSEADGLAVEQFF
TRBJ2-7,TRBV2,.,TRBD1,TGTGCCACCGGGGGACAGGGAAACTACGAGCAGTACTTC,CATGGQGNYEQYF
TRBJ1-1,TRBV18,.,TRBD1,TGTGCCAGCTCAGCAGGGGGCTCTGAAGCTTTCTTT,CASSAGGSEAFF
TRBJ2-5,TRBV10-2,few,.,TGCGCCAGCACCCCCGGCCTCGGGGAGACCCAGTACTTC,CASTPGLGETQYF
TRBJ2-7,TRBV18,.,TRBD2,TGTGCCAGCTCACCAAATTACGTGGCTAGCGGGGGGCTCTACGAGCAGTACTTC,CASSPNYVASGGLYEQYF
TRBJ2-7,TRBV2,.,TRBD1,TGTGCCAGCAGTGACGGACAGGGGGTGTACGAGCAGTACTTC,CASSDGQGVYEQYF
TRBJ2-7,TRBV19,.,.,TGTGCCAGTGGGGCAGCACTCGAGCAGTACTTC,CASGAALEQYF
TRBJ1-1,TRBV15,.,TRBD1,TGTGCCACCAGCGGGACAGGGGGCACTGAAGCTTTCTTT,CATSGTGGTEAFF
TRBJ1-1,TRBV6-6,.,TRBD1,TGTGCCAGCAGTCCCGGGACAGGGAACACTGAAGCTTTCTTT,CASSPGTGNTEAFF
TRBJ1-4,TRBV28,many,.,TGTGCCAGCAGTTTCCCGGTGCGGGGCGATAAACTGTTTTTT,CASSFPVRGDKLFF
TRBJ1-2,TRBV11-3,few,.,TGTGCCAGCAGCTCGGGACGGGAGGATCGCTATGGCTACACCTTC,CASSSGREDRYGYTF
TRBJ1-2,TRBV28,.,.,TGTGCCAGCAGTTTAGTGGCAGGAAGCTATGGCTACACCTTC,CASSLVAGSYGYTF
TRBJ2-7,TRBV6-6,.,.,TGTGCCAGCTCCAGGGGAGGGTACGAGCAGTACTTC,CASSRGGYEQYF
TRBJ1-5,TRBV7-2,.,.,TGTGCCAGCAGCTTAGGTCGGTTATTTAGCAATCAGCCCCAGCATTTT,CASSLGRLFSNQPQHF
TRBJ1-5,TRBV6-5,.,.,TGTGCCAGCACCCCAAAGGGGGGGAACAATCAGCCCCAGCATTTT,CASTPKGGNNQPQHF
TRBJ2-3,TRBV10-2,.,TRBD2,TGCGCCAGCAGTCTAAGCGGGGGGACCACAGATACGCAGTATTTT,CASSLSGGTTDTQYF
TRBJ2-7,TRBV11-2,.,.,TGTGCCAGCAGCTCGGGGACACCCTACGAGCAGTACTTC,CASSSGTPYEQYF
TRBJ1-5,TRBV18,.,.,TGTGCCAGCTCACCATTAGGCCGGGGGAATAGCAATCAGCCCCAGCATTTT,CASSPLGRGNSNQPQHF
TRBJ1-3,TRBV5-1,medium-sized,.,TGCGCCAGCAGCTTGTCCGGGACTGGAAACACCATATATTTT,CASSLSGTGNTIYF
TRBJ2-1,TRBV10-3,.,.,TGTGCCATCAGTAGGGCCCTACTAGCCCCCTACAATGAGCAGTTCTTC,CAISRALLAPYNEQFF
TRBJ2-7,TRBV28,.,TRBD1,TGTGCCAGCAGTTCCCCGGGACAGGGGATCTACGAGCAGTACTTC,CASSSPGQGIYEQYF
TRBJ1-5,TRBV6-1,once,TRBD1,TGTGCCAGCAGTGAGGCTTGGGGGACAGGGGAATTGGATTTT,CASSEAWGTGELDF
TRBJ2-7,TRBV21-1,.,.,TGTGCCAGCGGGAGACCCCTTAGCTCCTACGAGCAGTACTTC,CASGRPLSSYEQYF
TRBJ2-1,TRBV10-1,.,TRBD2,TGCGCCAGCAGTGAAGTGAGCGGGAGCTTGAATGAGCAGTTCTTC,CASSEVSGSLNEQFF
TRBJ2-7,TRBV5-6,.,TRBD2,TGTGCCAGCAGCTTGGATAGCGGGACTCAAGAGCAGTACTTC,CASSLDSGTQEQYF
TRBJ1-2,TRBV5-1,once,.,TGCGCCAGCAGATCCGACATAAGCTATGGCTACACCTTC,CASRSDISYGYTF
TRBJ2-3,TRBV7-2,.,TRBD2,TGTGCCAGCAGCTTAAGGCTAGCGGAAACAGATACGCAGTATTTT,CASSLRLAETDTQYF
TRBJ1-3,TRBV7-9,.,TRBD1,TGTGCCAGCAGCTCTCTCAGGGGGCCAAAAGGAAACACCATATATTTT,CASSSLRGPKGNTIYF
TRBJ2-3,TRBV10-2,few,.,TGCGCCAGCAGTGGGACGGGGGATACGCAGTATTTT,CASSGTGDTQYF
TRBJ2-7,TRBV7-9,.,TRBD1,TGTGCCAGCAGCTTAGATCCGGGACAGGGGGCCTACGAGCAGTACTTC,CASSLDPGQGAYEQYF
TRBJ2-1,TRBV18,.,TRBD2,TGTGCCAGCTCACCTCAGGCGGGACTAGCAGGAGATGAGCAGTTCTTC,CASSPQAGLAGDEQFF
TRBJ2-2,TRBV4-2,.,.,TGTGCCAGCAGCCATCTAAAGGAGGGTTGGGGCACCGGGGAGCTGTTTTTT,CASSHLKEGWGTGELFF
TRBJ1-2,TRBV29-1,once,.,TGCAGCGCATTCGGGACACGCGGCTACACCTTC,CSAFGTRGYTF
TRBJ1-4,TRBV5-6,.,.,TGTGCCAGCAGCTTGCCGGGAGGCACTAATGAAAAACTGTTTTTT,CASSLPGGTNEKLFF
TRBJ2-1,TRBV2,.,TRBD1,TGTGCCAGCAGGGATGGACAGGGGGCGCATTCCTACAATGAGCAGTTCTTC,CASRDGQGAHSYNEQFF